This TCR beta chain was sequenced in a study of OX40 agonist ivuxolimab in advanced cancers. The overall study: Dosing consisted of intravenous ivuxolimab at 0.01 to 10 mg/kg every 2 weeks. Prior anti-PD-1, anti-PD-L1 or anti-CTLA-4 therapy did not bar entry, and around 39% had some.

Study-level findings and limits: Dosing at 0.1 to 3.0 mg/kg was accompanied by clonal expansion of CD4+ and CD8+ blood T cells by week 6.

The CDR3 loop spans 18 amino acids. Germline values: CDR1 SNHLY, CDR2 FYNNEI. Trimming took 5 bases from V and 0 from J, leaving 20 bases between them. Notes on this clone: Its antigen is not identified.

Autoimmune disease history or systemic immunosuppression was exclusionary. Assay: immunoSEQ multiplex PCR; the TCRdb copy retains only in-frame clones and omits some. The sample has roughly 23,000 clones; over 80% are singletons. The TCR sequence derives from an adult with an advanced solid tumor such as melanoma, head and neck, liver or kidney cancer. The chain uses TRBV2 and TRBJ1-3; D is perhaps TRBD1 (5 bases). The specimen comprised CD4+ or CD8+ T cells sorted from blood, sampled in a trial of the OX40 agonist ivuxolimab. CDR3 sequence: CASSRQGLLSLSGNTIYF. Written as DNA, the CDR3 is TGTGCCAGCAGTCGGCAGGGTCTTCTCTCTCTCTCTGGAAACACCATATATTTT.